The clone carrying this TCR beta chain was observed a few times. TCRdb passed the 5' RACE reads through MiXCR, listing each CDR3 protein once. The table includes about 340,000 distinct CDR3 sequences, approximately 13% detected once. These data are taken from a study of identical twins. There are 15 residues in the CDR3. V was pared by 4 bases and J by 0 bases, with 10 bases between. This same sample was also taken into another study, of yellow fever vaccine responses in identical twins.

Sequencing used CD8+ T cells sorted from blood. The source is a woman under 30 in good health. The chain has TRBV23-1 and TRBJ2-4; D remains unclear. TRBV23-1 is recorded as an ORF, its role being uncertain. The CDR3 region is CASSRLRLAKNIQYF. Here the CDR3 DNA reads TGCGCCAGCAGTCGGCTGAGACTAGCCAAAAACATTCAGTACTTC.